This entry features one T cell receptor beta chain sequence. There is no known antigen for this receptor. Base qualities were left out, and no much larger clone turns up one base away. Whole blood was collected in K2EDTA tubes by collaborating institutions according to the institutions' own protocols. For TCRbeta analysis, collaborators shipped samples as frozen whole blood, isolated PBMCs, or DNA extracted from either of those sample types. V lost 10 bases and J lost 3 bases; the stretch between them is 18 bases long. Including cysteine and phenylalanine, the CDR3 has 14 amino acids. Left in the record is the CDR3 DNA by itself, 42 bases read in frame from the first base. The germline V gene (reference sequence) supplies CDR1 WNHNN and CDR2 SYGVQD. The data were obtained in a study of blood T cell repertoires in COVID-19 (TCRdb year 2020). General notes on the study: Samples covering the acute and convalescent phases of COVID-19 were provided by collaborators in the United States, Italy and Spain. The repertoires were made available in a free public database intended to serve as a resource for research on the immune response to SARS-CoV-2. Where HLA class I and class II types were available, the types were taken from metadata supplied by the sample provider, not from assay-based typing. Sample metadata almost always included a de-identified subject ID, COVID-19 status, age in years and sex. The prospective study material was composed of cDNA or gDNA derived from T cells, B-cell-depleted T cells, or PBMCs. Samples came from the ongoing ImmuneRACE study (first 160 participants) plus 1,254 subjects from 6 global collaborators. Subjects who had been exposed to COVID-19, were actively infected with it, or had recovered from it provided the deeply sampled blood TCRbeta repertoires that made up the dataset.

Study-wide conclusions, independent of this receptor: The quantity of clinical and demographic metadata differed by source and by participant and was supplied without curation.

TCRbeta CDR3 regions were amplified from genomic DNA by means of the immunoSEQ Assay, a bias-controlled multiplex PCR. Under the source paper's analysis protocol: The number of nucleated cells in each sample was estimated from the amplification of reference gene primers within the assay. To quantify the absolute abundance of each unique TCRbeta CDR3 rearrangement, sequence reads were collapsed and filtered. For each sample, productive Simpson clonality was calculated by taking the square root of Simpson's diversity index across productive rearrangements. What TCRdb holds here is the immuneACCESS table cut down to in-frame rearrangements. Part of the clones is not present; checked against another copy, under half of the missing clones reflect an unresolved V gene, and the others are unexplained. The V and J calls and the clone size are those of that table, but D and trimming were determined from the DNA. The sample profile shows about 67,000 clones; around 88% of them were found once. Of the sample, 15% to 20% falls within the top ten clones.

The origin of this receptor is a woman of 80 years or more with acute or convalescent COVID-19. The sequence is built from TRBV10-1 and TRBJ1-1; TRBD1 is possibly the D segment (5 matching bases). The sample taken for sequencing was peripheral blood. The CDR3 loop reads CATTPGGTYTEAFF. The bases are TGCGCCACCACCCCCGGGGGAACCTACACTGAAGCTTTCTTT.